This TCR beta chain was retrieved from a study of blood T cell repertoires in COVID-19. Across the study: Acute and convalescent COVID-19 specimens originated in the United States, Italy and Spain. From T cells, B-cell-depleted T cells, or PBMCs came the material, which was cDNA or gDNA.

The trim removed 1 base at V and 5 bases at J, leaving 3 bases unmatched. This CDR3 has 14 amino acids. Per the germline V gene, CDR1 is SGHTA and CDR2 is FQGNSA. Original handling: For nucleated cells, counts were estimated from reference gene primer amplification. TCRdb's copy holds only in-frame clones and misses some; the assay was immunoSEQ multiplex PCR. V and J calls and clone size are copied from that table; D and trimming were computed from the DNA. In the table there are 200,000 to 250,000 clones, about nine tenths of which are singletons. The specimen sequenced was peripheral blood. The receptor was derived from a woman aged 60-70 years with acute or convalescent COVID-19. The V and J genes are TRBV7-2 and TRBJ2-3; 7 nucleotides agree with TRBD2. This CDR3 reads CASSLGAGVDTQYF. DNA of the CDR3: TGTGCCAGCAGCTTAGGCGCGGGAGTAGATACGCAGTATTTT. The variable domain in full, with the rest retrieved from reference TRBV7-2 and TRBJ2-3, is GAGVSQSPSNKVTEKGKDVELRCDPISGHTALYWYRQSLGQGLEFLIYFQGNSAPDKSGLPSDRFSAERTGGSVSTLTIQRTQQEDSAVYLCASSLGAGVDTQYFGPGTRLTVL.